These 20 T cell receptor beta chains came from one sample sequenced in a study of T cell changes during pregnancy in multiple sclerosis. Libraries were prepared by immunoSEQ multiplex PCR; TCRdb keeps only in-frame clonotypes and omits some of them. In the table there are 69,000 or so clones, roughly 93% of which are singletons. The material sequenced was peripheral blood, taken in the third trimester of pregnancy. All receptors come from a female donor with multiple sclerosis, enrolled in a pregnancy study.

This CDR3 is CASGLYEQYF. In DNA form, the CDR3 reads TGTGCCAGCGGCCTCTACGAGCAGTACTTC. This chain connects TRBV6-6 to TRBJ2-7; D is ambiguous. The CDR3 runs to 10 residues. Per germline, CDR1 MNHNY and CDR2 SVGAGI (reference sequence). The V gene lost 8 bases and the J gene lost 3 bases, with 5 bases spanning the gap.

The CDR3 nucleotides are TGTGCCAGCAGCCCACGTCGGAGCGGGGGAAAAGAGACCCAGTACTTC. This codes for CASSPRRSGGKETQYF. This sequence joins TRBV7-6 and TRBJ2-5, with TRBD2 identical over 8 bases. CDR1 and CDR2 from the germline V gene are SGHVS and FNYEAQ. This CDR3 spans 16 amino acids. Trimming at V came to 5 bases and at J to 3 bases, leaving 11 bases not matched to a gene.

This chain's CDR3 is CASSQQFSNSPLHF. As DNA, the CDR3 is TGTGCCAGCTCACAGCAATTCAGTAATTCACCCCTCCACTTT. This rearrangement joins TRBV7-9 to TRBJ1-6; D unclear. The CDR3 is 14 amino acids. V was trimmed by 8 bases and J by 6 bases, leaving 14 bases between them. Germline CDR1 reads SEHNR; CDR2 reads FQNEAQ (reference sequence).

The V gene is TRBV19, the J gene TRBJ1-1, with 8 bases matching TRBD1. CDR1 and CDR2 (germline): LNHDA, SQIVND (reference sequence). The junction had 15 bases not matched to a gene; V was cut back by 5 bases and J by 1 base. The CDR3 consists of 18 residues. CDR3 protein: CASSDPRGQEIRNTEAFF. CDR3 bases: TGTGCCAGTAGTGATCCCCGGGGACAGGAAATTCGGAACACTGAAGCTTTCTTT.

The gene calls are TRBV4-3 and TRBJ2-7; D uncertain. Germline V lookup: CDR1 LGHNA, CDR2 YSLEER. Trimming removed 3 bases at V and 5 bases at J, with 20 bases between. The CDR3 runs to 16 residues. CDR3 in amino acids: CASSQATQVGAHEQYF. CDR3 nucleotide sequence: TGCGCCAGCAGCCAGGCGACGCAGGTGGGCGCCCACGAGCAGTACTTC.

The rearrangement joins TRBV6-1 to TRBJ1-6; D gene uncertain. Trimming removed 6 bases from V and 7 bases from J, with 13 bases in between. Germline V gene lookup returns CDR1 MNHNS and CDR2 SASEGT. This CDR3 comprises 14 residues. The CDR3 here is CASRPDGSNSPLHF. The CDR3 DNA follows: TGTGCCAGCAGACCAGACGGGTCAAATTCACCCCTCCACTTT.

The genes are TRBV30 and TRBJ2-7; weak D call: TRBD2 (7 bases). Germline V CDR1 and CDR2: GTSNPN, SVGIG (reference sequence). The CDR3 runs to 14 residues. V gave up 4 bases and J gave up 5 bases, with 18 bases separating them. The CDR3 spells CAWTLQGGTNEQYF. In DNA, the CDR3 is TGTGCCTGGACCCTACAGGGAGGGACCAACGAGCAGTACTTC.

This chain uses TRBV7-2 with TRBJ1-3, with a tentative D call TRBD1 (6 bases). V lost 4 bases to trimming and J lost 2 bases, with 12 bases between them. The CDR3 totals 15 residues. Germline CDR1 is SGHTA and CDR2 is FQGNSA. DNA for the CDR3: TGTGCCAGCAGCTATGCGACAGGTCCTGGAAACACCATATATTTT. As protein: CASSYATGPGNTIYF. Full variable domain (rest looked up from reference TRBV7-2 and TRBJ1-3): GAGVSQSPSNKVTEKGKDVELRCDPISGHTALYWYRQSLGQGLEFLIYFQGNSAPDKSGLPSDRFSAERTGGSVSTLTIQRTQQEDSAVYLCASSYATGPGNTIYFGEGSWLTVV.

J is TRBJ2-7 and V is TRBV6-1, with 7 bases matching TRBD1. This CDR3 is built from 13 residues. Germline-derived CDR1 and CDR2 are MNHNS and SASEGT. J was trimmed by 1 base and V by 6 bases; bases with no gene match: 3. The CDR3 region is CASRLRGSYEQYF. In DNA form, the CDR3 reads TGTGCCAGCAGGCTCAGGGGGTCCTACGAGCAGTACTTC.

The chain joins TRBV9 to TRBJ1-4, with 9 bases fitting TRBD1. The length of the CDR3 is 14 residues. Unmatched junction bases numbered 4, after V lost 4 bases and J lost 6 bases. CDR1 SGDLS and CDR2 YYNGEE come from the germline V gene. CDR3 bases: TGTGCCAGCAGCCTAGACAGGGGGTATGAAAAACTGTTTTTT. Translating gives CASSLDRGYEKLFF.

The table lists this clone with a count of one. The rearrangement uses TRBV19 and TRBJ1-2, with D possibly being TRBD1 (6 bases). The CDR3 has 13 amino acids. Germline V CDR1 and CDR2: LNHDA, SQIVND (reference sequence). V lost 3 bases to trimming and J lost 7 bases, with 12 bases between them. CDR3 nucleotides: TGTGCCAGTAGTATCAGACAGGAGATTGGCTACACCTTC. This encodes CASSIRQEIGYTF.

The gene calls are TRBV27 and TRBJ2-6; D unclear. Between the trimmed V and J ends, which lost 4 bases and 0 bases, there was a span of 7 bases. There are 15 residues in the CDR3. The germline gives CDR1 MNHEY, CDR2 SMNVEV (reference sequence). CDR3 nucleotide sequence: TGTGCCAGCAGTTCGACATACTCTGGGGCCAACGTCCTGACTTTC. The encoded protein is CASSSTYSGANVLTF.

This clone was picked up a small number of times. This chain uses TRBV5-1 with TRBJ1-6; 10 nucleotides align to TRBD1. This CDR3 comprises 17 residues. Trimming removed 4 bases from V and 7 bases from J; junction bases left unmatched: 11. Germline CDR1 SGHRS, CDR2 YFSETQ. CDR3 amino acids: CASSVLGQGVWNSPLHF. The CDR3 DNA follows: TGCGCCAGCAGCGTCCTCGGACAGGGGGTGTGGAATTCACCCCTCCACTTT.

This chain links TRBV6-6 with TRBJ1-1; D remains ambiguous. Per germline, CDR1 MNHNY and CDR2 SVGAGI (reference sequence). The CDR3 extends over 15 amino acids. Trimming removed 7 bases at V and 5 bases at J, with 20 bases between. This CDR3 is CASKARVDGLTEAFF. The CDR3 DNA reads TGTGCCAGCAAGGCGAGGGTTGACGGTTTGACTGAAGCTTTCTTT.

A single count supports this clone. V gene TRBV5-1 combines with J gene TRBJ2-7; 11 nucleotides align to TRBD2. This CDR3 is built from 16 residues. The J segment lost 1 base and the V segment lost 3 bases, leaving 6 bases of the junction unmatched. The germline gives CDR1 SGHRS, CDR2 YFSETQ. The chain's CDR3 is CASSSSGGSYSYEQYF. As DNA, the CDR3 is TGCGCCAGCAGCTCTAGCGGGGGGTCCTATTCCTACGAGCAGTACTTC.

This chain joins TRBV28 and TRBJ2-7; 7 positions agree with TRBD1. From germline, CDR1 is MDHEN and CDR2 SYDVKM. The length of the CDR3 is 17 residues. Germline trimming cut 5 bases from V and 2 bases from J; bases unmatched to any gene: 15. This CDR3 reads CASSPPNDREGTYEQYF. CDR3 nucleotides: TGTGCCAGCAGTCCTCCAAACGACAGGGAAGGAACCTACGAGCAGTACTTC.

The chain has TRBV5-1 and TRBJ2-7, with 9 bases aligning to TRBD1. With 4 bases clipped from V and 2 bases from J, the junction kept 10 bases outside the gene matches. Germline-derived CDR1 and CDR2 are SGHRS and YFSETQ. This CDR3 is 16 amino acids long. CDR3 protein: CASSARTGAFTYEQYF. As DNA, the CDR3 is TGCGCCAGCAGCGCTAGGACAGGGGCCTTTACCTACGAGCAGTACTTC.

The CDR3 protein is CASSYTGTVNTEAFF. In DNA form, the CDR3 reads TGTGCCAGCAGTTACACAGGGACAGTGAACACTGAAGCTTTCTTT. The chain carries TRBV6-5 and TRBJ1-1, with TRBD1 identical over 7 bases. The CDR3 consists of 15 residues. The trim removed 2 bases at V and 0 bases at J, leaving 3 bases unmatched. Germline V gene sequence: CDR1 MNHEY, CDR2 SVGAGI.

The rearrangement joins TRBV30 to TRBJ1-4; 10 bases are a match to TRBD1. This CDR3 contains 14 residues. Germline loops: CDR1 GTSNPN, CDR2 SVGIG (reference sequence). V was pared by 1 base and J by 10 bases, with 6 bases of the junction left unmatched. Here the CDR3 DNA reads TGTGCCTGGAGTGCCGGACAGGGGGAGGGAAAACTGTTTTTT. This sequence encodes CAWSAGQGEGKLFF. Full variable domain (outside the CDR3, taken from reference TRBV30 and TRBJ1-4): SQTIHQWPATLVQPVGSPLSLECTVEGTSNPNLYWYRQAAGRGLQLLFYSVGIGQISSEVPQNLSASRPQDRQFILSSKKLLLSDSGFYLCAWSAGQGEGKLFFGSGTQLSVL.

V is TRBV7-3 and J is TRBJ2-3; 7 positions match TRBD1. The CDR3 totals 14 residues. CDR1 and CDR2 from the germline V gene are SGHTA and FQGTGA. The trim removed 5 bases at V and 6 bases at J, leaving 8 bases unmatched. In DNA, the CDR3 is TGTGCCAGCAGCCCAGGACAGGCTGGGGATACGCAGTATTTT. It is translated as CASSPGQAGDTQYF.